A single sample is the source of the 11 T cell receptor beta chains below, sequenced in a study of cytomegalovirus exposure and HLA in healthy donors. The primer mix had 60 Vbeta and 13 Jbeta primers. The assay was immunoSEQ multiplex PCR, and TCRdb's table has in-frame clones only and misses some. The profile shows around 37,000 clones, roughly 74% of them singletons. Sequenced sample: PBMCs. These receptors were obtained from a man aged 25-45 years in good health and CMV-seronegative.

The chain couples TRBV19 to TRBJ2-3; D is possibly TRBD2 (6 bases). The V end lost 8 bases, the J end lost 3 bases, and 15 bases lay between the germline ends. Germline values: CDR1 LNHDA, CDR2 SQIVND (reference sequence). This CDR3 is built from 14 residues. This CDR3 reads CASVSRGGTDTQYF. In DNA, the CDR3 is TGTGCCAGTGTCTCGCGGGGAGGAACAGATACGCAGTATTTT.

The V gene is TRBV2, the J gene TRBJ2-7, with D perhaps TRBD1 (5 bases). V was trimmed by 2 bases and J by 0 bases, leaving 11 bases between them. The length of the CDR3 is 15 residues. Germline loops: CDR1 SNHLY, CDR2 FYNNEI. CDR3 coding DNA: TGTGCCAGCAGTGAAATCCAGGGCAGCTCCTACGAGCAGTACTTC. Translated: CASSEIQGSSYEQYF. The full variable domain, in which reference TRBV2 and TRBJ2-7 provide the parts outside the CDR3, is EPEVTQTPSHQVTQMGQEVILRCVPISNHLYFYWYRQILGQKVEFLVSFYNNEISEKSEIFDDQFSVERPDGSNFTLKIRSTKLEDSAMYFCASSEIQGSSYEQYFGPGTRLTVT.

The V call is TRBV30, the J call TRBJ2-7, with D maybe TRBD1 (6 bases). CDR3 length equals 11 residues. Germline lookup yields CDR1 GTSNPN and CDR2 SVGIG (reference sequence). V was shortened by 2 bases and J by 6 bases, with 8 bases between the two germline ends. This chain's CDR3 is CAWSPRGEQYF. CDR3 nucleotides: TGTGCCTGGAGTCCCAGGGGCGAGCAGTACTTC.

This clone has just a few counts. This rearrangement joins TRBV5-1 to TRBJ1-5; unclear D gene. This CDR3 has 13 amino acids. Deletions cut 6 bases from V and 9 bases from J, with 16 bases between. Germline assignment: CDR1 SGHRS and CDR2 YFSETQ. The CDR3 DNA is TGCGCCAGCATATGGCAGGTTAATAGGCCCCAGCATTTT. Its translation is CASIWQVNRPQHF.

The CDR3 sequence is CASSQTLDSVGGFDEQFF. The CDR3 DNA sequence: TGCGCCAGCAGCCAGACCCTTGATAGCGTCGGAGGCTTCGATGAGCAGTTCTTC. J is TRBJ2-1 and V is TRBV4-1, with D possibly matching TRBD2 (5 bases). Germline lookup yields CDR1 MGHRA and CDR2 YSYEKL. Trimming shortened V by 3 bases and J by 8 bases, and 26 bases separated the two germline ends. The CDR3 consists of 18 residues.

This chain links TRBV7-9 with TRBJ1-2; D not resolved. CDR3 size: 14 residues. V lost 5 bases and J 8 bases, leaving 18 bases between the germline ends. Germline CDR1 and CDR2: SEHNR and FQNEAQ (reference sequence). CDR3 loop: CASSPRPFSGGYTF. The CDR3 region has the DNA TGTGCCAGCAGCCCTAGGCCCTTTAGTGGAGGCTACACCTTC.

This clone was seen only once. This chain links TRBV19 with TRBJ1-4, with 7 bases lining up with TRBD1. Germline V gene lookup returns CDR1 LNHDA and CDR2 SQIVND (reference sequence). Trimming took 4 bases from V and 6 from J; bases not matched to a gene: 8. This CDR3 is 15 amino acids long. This CDR3 is CASSKGARGDEKLFF. The CDR3 coding sequence is TGTGCCAGTAGTAAGGGGGCCCGAGGAGATGAAAAACTGTTTTTT.

V gene TRBV11-2 combines with J gene TRBJ2-5; D is perhaps TRBD2 (6 bases). Germline CDR1 reads SGHAT; CDR2 reads FQNNGV. The CDR3 spans 15 residues. Trimming took off 3 bases at V and 4 bases at J, with 15 bases between the two ends. CDR3 residues: CASSFSSAVGETQYF. The DNA for the CDR3 is TGTGCCAGCAGCTTCTCTAGCGCGGTCGGAGAGACCCAGTACTTC. Variable domain in full (rest from reference TRBV11-2 and TRBJ2-5): EAGVAQSPRYKIIEKRQSVAFWCNPISGHATLYWYQQILGQGPKLLIQFQNNGVVDDSQLPKDRFSAERLKGVDSTLKIQPAKLEDSAVYLCASSFSSAVGETQYFGPGTRLLVL.

The chain combines TRBV18 with TRBJ2-1, with 11 bases that match TRBD2. Germline values: CDR1 KGHSH, CDR2 LQKENI. This CDR3 spans 16 amino acids. J lost 9 bases, V lost 0 bases, and 7 bases had no gene match. This CDR3 reads CASSPPIAGGKGEQFF. CDR3 DNA sequence: TGTGCCAGCTCACCACCAATAGCGGGGGGGAAGGGTGAGCAGTTCTTC.

The chain has TRBV30 and TRBJ2-7; 10 bases fit TRBD2. CDR1 and CDR2 (germline): GTSNPN, SVGIG (reference sequence). The CDR3 sequence is 13 residues long. Trimming removed 4 bases from V and 6 bases from J; junction bases left unmatched: 6. The CDR3 reads CAWKREGLREQYF. CDR3 coding DNA: TGTGCCTGGAAGCGGGAGGGCCTCCGCGAGCAGTACTTC.

The chain uses TRBV19 and TRBJ1-1, with D unclear. This CDR3 has 13 residues. CDR1 and CDR2 (germline): LNHDA, SQIVND (reference sequence). Trimming shortened V by 10 bases and J by 3 bases, and 15 bases separated the two germline ends. CDR3 DNA sequence: TGTGCCACCAAAGGGAGTTGGGACACTGAAGCTTTCTTT. Its translation: CATKGSWDTEAFF.